This T cell receptor beta chain was recovered during a study of T cell repertoires in cytomegalovirus infection. MiXCR, run by TCRdb on the reads, gives a single entry per CDR3 protein. The repertoire consists of more than 500,000 distinct CDR3 sequences, with about 15% occurring once and the leading ten covering 20% to 30%. V gave up 1 base and J gave up 5 bases; unmatched junction bases: 4. The germline gives CDR1 SGHAT, CDR2 FQNNGV. The CDR3 length is 16 residues. This clonotype was counted many times. This TCR derives from a human donor in good health (CMV status not recorded). Some clones in this sample may be carry-over from other donors' samples. The sequenced sample consisted of CD8+ T cells from PBMCs. This rearrangement joins TRBV11-2 to TRBJ2-2; TRBD2 matches 10 bases. This chain's CDR3 is CASSLVLAGVTGELFF. The CDR3 DNA reads TGTGCCAGCAGCTTAGTGCTAGCGGGAGTTACCGGGGAGCTGTTTTTT.